This TCR beta chain stems from a study of T-cell memory formation after mild COVID-19. TCRdb recomputed calls from the 5' RACE reads with MiXCR, one row per CDR3 protein. The sample has 98,000 or so distinct CDR3 sequences, about 18% seen once; the top ten hold around 5.5%. CDR3 size: 13 residues. Trimming removed 4 bases at V and 4 bases at J, with 10 bases between. Germline V lookup: CDR1 SGHTA, CDR2 FQGNSA. This clonotype originated in a man between 18 and 35 years old who had mild COVID-19 (a few samples of this study predate the infection). Cell type and time point are not known. The sequenced sample consisted of PBMCs or a T cell subset sorted from them (not recorded which). This chain joins TRBV7-2 and TRBJ2-5; D remains unclear. The CDR3 loop reads CASSSRLVETQYF. The CDR3 DNA sequence: TGTGCCAGCAGCTCACGGCTCGTAGAGACCCAGTACTTC.